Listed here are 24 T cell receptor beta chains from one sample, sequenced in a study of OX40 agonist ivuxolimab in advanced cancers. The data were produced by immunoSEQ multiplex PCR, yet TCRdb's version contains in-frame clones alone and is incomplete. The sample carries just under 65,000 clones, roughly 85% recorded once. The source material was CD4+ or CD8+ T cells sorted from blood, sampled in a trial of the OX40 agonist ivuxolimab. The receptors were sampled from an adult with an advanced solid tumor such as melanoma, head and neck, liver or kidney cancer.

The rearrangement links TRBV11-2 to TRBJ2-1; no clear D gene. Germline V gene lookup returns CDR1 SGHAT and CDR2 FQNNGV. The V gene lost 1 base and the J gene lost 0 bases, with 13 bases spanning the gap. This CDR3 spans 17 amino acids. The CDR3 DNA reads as TGTGCCAGCAGCTTAGTGGTTACCCGGAGCTCCTACAATGAGCAGTTCTTC. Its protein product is CASSLVVTRSSYNEQFF.

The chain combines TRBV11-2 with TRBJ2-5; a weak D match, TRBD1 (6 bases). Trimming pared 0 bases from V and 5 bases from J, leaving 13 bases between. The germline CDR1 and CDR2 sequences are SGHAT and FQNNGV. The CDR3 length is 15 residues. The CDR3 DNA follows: TGTGCCAGCAGCTTAGAGGGTACAGGGTTGGAGACCCAGTACTTC. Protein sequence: CASSLEGTGLETQYF.

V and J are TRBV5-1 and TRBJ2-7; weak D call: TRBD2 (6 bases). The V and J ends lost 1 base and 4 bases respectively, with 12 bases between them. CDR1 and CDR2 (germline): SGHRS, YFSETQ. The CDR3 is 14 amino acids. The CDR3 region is CASSLTEGHYEQYF. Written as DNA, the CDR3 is TGCGCCAGCAGCTTGACGGAGGGCCATTACGAGCAGTACTTC.

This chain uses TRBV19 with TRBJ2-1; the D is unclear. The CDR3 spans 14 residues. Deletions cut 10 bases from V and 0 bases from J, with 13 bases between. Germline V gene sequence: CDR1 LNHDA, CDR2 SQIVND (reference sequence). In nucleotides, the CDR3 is TGTGCCACCCGCCCGGTGAGCTCCTACAATGAGCAGTTCTTC. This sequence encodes CATRPVSSYNEQFF.

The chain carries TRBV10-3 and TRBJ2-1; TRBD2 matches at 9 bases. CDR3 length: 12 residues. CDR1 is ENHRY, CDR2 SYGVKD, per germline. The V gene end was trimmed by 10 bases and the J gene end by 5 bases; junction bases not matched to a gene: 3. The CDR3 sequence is CASGLANNEQFF. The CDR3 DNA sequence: TGTGCCAGCGGACTAGCGAACAATGAGCAGTTCTTC.

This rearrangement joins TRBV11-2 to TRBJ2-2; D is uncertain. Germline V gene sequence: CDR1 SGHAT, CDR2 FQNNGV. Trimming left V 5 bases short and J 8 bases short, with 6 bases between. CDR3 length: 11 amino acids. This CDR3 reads CASSLTGELFF. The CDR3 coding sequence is TGTGCCAGCAGCCTTACGGGGGAGCTGTTTTTT.

CDR3 sequence reads: CASSFQDQETQYF. CDR3 DNA sequence: TGTGCCAGCAGTTTTCAGGACCAAGAGACCCAGTACTTC. The V and J genes are TRBV27 and TRBJ2-5; D not certain. Between the trimmed V and J ends, which lost 3 bases and 0 bases, there was a span of 5 bases. The CDR3 loop spans 13 amino acids. Germline CDR1 reads MNHEY; CDR2 reads SMNVEV (reference sequence).

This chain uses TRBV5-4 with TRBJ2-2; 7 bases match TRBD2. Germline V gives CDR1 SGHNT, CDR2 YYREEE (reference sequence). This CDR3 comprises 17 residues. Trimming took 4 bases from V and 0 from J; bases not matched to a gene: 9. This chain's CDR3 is CASSPTSDTANTGELFF. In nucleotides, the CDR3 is TGTGCCAGCAGCCCTACTAGCGATACGGCGAACACCGGGGAGCTGTTTTTT.

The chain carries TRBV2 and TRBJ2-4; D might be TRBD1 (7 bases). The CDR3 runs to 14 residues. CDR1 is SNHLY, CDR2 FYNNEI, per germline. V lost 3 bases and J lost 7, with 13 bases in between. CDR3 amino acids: CASSDTSGGNIQYF. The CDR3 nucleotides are TGTGCCAGCAGTGATACTTCAGGGGGGAACATTCAGTACTTC.

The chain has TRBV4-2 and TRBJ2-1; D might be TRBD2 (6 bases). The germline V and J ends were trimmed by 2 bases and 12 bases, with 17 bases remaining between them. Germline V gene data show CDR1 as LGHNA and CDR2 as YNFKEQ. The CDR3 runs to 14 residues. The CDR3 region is CASSQTDSGVRQFF. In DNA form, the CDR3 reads TGTGCCAGCAGCCAAACCGATTCGGGAGTTAGGCAGTTCTTC.

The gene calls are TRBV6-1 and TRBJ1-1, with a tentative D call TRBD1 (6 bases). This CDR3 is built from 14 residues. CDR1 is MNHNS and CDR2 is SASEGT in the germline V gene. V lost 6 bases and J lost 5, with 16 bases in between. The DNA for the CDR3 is TGTGCCAGCAGACAGGGTGAGTTGAGAACTGAAGCTTTCTTT. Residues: CASRQGELRTEAFF.

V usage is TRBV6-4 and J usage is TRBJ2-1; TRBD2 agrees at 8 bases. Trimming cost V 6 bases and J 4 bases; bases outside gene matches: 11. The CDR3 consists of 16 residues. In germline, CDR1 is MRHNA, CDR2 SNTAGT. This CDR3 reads CASSKPLAGLYNEQFF. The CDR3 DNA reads TGTGCCAGCAGCAAGCCCCTAGCGGGCTTATACAATGAGCAGTTCTTC.

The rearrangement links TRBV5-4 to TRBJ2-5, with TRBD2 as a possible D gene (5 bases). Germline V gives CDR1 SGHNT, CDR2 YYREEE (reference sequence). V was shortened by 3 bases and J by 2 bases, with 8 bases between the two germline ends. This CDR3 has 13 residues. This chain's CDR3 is CASSYGLQETQYF. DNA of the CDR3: TGTGCCAGCAGCTATGGACTTCAAGAGACCCAGTACTTC.

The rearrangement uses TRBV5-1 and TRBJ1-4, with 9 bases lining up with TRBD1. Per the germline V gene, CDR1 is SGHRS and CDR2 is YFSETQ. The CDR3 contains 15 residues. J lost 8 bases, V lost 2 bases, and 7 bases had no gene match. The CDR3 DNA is TGCGCCAGCAGCTTCTCCGGGACAGGGAGAGAAAAACTGTTTTTT. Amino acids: CASSFSGTGREKLFF.

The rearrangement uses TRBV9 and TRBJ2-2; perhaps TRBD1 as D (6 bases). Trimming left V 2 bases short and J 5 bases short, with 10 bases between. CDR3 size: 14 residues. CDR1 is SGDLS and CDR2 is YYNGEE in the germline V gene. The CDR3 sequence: CASSVQTGTGELFF. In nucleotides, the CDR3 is TGTGCCAGCAGCGTCCAGACAGGTACCGGGGAGCTGTTTTTT.

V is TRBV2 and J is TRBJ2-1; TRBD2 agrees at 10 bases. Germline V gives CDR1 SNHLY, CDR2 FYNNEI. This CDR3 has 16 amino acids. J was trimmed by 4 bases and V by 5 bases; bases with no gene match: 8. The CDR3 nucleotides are TGTGCCAGCAGTCCCCCTTTAGCGGGAGGTTACAATGAGCAGTTCTTC. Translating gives CASSPPLAGGYNEQFF.

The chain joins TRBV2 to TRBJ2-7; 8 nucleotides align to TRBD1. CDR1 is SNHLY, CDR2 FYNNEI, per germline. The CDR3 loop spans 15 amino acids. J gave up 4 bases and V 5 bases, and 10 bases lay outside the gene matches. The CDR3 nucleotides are TGTGCCAGCAGTACGGACAGGGTTGGATTTTACGAGCAGTACTTC. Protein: CASSTDRVGFYEQYF.

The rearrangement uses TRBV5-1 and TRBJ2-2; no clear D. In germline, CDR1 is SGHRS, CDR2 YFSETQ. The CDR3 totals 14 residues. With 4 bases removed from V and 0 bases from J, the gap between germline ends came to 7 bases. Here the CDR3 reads CASSQDPNTGELFF. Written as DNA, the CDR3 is TGCGCCAGCAGCCAGGATCCGAACACCGGGGAGCTGTTTTTT.

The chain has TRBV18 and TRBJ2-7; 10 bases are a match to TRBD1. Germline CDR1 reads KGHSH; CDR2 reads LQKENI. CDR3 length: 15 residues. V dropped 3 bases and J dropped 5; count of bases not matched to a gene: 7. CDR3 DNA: TGTGCCAGCTCACCCGTGGGACAGGGGTCCCACGAGCAGTACTTC. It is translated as CASSPVGQGSHEQYF.

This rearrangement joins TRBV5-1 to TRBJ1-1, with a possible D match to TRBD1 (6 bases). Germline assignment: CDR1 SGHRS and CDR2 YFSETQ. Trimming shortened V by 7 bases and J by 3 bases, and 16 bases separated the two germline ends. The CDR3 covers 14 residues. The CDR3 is CASPWGALDTEAFF. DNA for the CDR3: TGCGCCAGCCCCTGGGGGGCCCTAGACACTGAAGCTTTCTTT.

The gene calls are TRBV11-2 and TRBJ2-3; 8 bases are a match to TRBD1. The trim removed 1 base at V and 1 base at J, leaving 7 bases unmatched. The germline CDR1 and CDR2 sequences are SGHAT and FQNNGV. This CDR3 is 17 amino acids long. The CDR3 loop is CASSLGTGLGGTDTQYF. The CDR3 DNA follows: TGTGCCAGCAGCTTAGGGACAGGGCTGGGAGGCACAGATACGCAGTATTTT.

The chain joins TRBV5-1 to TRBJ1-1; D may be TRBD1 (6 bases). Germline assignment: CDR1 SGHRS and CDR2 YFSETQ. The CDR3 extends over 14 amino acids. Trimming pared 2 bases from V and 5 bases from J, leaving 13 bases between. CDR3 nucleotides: TGCGCCAGCAGCTTCGAGACAGGACAGACTGAAGCTTTCTTT. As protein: CASSFETGQTEAFF. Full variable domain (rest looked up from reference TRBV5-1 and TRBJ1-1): KAGVTQTPRYLIKTRGQQVTLSCSPISGHRSVSWYQQTPGQGLQFLFEYFSETQRNKGNFPGRFSGRQFSNSRSEMNVSTLELGDSALYLCASSFETGQTEAFFGQGTRLTVV.

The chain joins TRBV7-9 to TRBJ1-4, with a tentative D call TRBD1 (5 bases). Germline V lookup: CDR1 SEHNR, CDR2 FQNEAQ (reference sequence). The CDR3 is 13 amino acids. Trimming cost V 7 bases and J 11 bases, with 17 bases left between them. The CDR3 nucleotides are TGTGCCAGCACCTCGGACTCGGGGGGGAAACTGTTTTTT. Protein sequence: CASTSDSGGKLFF.

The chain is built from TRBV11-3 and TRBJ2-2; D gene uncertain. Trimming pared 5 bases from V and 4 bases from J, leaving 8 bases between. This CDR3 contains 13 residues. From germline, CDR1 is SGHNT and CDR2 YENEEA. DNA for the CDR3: TGTGCCAGCAGCCTTACGAGCACCGGGGAGCTGTTTTTT. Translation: CASSLTSTGELFF.